The clone carrying this TCR beta chain showed up many times. Its antigen remains unidentified. This record comes from a study of CD8 T cells in ankylosing spondylitis. Using quantitative 5'-RACE with molecular barcodes, the authors made TCR beta libraries. MiXCR was run by TCRdb on the 5' RACE reads, yielding one entry per CDR3 protein. The repertoire holds roughly 120,000 distinct CDR3 sequences, with roughly 13% as singletons. Overall study findings and caveats: Characteristic of ankylosing spondylitis blood, it appeared, was a TCR beta motif comprising roughly 8 highly homologous variants.

The sequenced material came from blood, either unsorted or a sorted T cell fraction (not recorded which). This receptor was taken from a female donor with ankylosing spondylitis or in good health (not recorded which).

The CDR3 is CASSPRDRPSYGYTF. DNA of the CDR3: TGTGCCAGCAGTCCGCGGGACAGACCGTCGTATGGCTACACCTTC. This chain connects TRBV27 to TRBJ1-2, with 7 nucleotides matching TRBD1. Trimming took 5 bases from V and 5 from J; bases not matched to a gene: 11. Germline-derived CDR1 and CDR2 are MNHEY and SMNVEV (reference sequence). The CDR3 is 15 amino acids.